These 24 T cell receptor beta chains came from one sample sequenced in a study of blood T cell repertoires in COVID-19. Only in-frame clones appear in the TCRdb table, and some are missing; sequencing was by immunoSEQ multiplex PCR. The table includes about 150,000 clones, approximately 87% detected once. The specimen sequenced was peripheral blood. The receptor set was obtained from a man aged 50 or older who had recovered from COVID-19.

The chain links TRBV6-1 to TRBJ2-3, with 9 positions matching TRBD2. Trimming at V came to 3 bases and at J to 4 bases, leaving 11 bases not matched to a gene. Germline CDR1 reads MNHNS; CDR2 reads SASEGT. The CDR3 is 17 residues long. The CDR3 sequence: CASSEFVSGGFPDTQYF. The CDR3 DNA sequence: TGTGCCAGCAGTGAGTTTGTGAGCGGGGGGTTTCCAGATACGCAGTATTTT.

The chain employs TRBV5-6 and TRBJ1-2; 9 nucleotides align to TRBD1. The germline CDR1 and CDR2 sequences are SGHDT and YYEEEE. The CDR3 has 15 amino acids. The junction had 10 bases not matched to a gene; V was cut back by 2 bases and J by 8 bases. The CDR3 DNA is TGTGCCAGCAGCTTCAGCTTACAGGGGGCGCAGGGCTACACCTTC. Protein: CASSFSLQGAQGYTF.

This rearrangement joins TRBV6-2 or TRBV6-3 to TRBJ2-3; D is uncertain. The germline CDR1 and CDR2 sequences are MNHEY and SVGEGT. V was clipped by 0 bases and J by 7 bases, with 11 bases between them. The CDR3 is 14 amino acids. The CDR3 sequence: CASSYSDTSNTQYF. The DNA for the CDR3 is TGTGCCAGCAGTTACTCTGACACATCGAATACGCAGTATTTT.

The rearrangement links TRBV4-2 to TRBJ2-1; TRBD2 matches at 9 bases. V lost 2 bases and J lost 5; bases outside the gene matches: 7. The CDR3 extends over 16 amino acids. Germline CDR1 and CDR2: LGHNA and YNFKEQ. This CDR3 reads CASSQFSSGANNEQFF. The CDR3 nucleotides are TGTGCCAGCAGCCAATTTTCTAGCGGGGCAAACAATGAGCAGTTCTTC.

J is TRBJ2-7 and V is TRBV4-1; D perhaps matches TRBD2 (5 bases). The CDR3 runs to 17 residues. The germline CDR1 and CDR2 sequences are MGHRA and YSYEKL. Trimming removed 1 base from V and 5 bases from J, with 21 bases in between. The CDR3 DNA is TGCGCCAGCAGCCAAGGCGGGCAGGTTGTTTGGATCAACGAGCAGTACTTC. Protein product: CASSQGGQVVWINEQYF.

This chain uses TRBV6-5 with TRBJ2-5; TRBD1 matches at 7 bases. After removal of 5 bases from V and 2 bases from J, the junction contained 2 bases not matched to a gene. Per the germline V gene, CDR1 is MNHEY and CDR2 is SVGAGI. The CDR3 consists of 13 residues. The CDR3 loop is CASSRDRQETQYF. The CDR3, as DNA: TGTGCCAGCAGTAGGGACAGACAAGAGACCCAGTACTTC.

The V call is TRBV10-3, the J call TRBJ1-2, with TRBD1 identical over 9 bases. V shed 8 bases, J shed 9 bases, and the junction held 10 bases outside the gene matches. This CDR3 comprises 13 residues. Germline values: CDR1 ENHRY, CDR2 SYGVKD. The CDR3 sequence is CAIGDRVGSSYTF. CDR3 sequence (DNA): TGTGCCATCGGGGACAGGGTAGGATCGAGCTACACCTTC.

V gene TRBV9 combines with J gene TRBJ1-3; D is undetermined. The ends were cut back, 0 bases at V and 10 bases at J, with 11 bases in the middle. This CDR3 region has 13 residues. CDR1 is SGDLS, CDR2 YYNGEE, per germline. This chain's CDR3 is CASSVGQGETIYF. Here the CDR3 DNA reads TGTGCCAGCAGCGTAGGCCAAGGAGAAACCATATATTTT.

CDR3 residues: CASSNPVAGGLETQYF. The CDR3 region has the DNA TGTGCCAGCAGCAACCCAGTTGCGGGGGGCCTAGAGACCCAGTACTTC. The rearrangement joins TRBV5-6 to TRBJ2-5; 8 bases fit TRBD2. The V gene end was trimmed by 4 bases and the J gene end by 4 bases; junction bases not matched to a gene: 12. There are 16 residues in the CDR3. The germline V gene has CDR1 SGHDT and CDR2 YYEEEE.

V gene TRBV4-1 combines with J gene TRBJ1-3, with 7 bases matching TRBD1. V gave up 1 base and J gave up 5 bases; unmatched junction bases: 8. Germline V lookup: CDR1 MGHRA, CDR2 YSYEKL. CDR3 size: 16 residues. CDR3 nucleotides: TGCGCCAGCAGCCAAGTTTCACAGGGGCTCCGAAACACCATATATTTT. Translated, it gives CASSQVSQGLRNTIYF.

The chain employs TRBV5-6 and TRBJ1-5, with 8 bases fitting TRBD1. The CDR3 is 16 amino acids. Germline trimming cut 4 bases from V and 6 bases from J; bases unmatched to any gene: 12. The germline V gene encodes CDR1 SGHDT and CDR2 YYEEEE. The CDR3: CASSTSGQGGGQPQHF. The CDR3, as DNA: TGTGCCAGCAGCACCTCCGGACAGGGTGGGGGTCAGCCCCAGCATTTT.

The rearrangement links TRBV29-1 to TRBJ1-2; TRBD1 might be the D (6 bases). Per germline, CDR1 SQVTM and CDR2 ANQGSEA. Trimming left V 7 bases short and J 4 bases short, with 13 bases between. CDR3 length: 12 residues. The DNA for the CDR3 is TGCAGCGAAACTACAGGGTCCTATGGCTACACCTTC. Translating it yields CSETTGSYGYTF.

The CDR3 nucleotides read TGTGCCATCAGTGCCATCCGGGCGGGGGACTATGGCTACACCTTC. The encoded protein is CAISAIRAGDYGYTF. The J gene is TRBJ1-2, the V gene TRBV10-3; possibly TRBD1 for D (5 bases). Germline V gives CDR1 ENHRY, CDR2 SYGVKD. V was trimmed by 4 bases and J by 3 bases, leaving 15 bases between them. This CDR3 is 15 amino acids long.

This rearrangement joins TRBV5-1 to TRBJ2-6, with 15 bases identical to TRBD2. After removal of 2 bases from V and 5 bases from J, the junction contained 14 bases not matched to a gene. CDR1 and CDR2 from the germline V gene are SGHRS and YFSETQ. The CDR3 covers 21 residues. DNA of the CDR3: TGCGCCAGCAGCTTACTCGGGACTAGCGGGGGGAACTTTCGGAGGGCCAACGTCCTGACTTTC. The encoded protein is CASSLLGTSGGNFRRANVLTF.

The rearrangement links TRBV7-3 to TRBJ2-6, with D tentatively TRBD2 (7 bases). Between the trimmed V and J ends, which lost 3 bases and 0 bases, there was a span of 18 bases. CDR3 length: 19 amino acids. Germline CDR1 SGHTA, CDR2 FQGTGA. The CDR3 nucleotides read TGTGCCAGCAGCTTGATAGTGGGGGGGCCTCACTCTGGGGCCAACGTCCTGACTTTC. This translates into CASSLIVGGPHSGANVLTF.

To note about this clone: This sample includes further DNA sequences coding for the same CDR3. DNA for the CDR3: TGTGCCAGCAGCCAAGATCGTTACGAGCAGTACTTC. Translated, it gives CASSQDRYEQYF. The rearrangement links TRBV3-1 (or the pseudogene TRBV3-2) to TRBJ2-7; D ambiguous. The CDR3 spans 12 residues. The V end was cut by 0 bases, the J end by 4 bases, with 4 bases between. Germline V gene sequence: CDR1 LGHDT, CDR2 YNNKEL (reference sequence).

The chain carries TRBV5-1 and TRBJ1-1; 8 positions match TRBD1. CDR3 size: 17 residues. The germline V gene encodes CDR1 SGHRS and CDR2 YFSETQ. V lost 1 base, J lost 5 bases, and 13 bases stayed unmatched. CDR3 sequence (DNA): TGCGCCAGCAGCTTGAGAGGTCCCCAGGGGGCCGGGACTGAAGCTTTCTTT. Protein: CASSLRGPQGAGTEAFF.

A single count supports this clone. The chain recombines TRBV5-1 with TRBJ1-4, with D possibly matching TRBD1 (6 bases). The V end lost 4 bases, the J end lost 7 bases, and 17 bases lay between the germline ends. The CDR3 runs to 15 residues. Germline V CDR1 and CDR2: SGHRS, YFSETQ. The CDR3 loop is CASSPGGGHVEKLFF. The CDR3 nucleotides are TGCGCCAGCAGCCCTGGGGGGGGGCACGTTGAAAAACTGTTTTTT.

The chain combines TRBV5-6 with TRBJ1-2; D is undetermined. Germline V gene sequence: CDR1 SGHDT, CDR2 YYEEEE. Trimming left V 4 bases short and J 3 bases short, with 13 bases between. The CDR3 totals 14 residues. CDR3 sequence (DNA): TGTGCCAGCAGCCGGCCGGGAGTCGACTATGGCTACACCTTC. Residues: CASSRPGVDYGYTF.

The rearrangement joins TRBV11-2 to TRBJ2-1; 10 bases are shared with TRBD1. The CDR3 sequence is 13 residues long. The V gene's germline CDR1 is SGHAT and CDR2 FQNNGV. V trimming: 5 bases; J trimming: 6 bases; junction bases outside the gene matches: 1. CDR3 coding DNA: TGTGCCAGCAGCCGGGACAGGGGCAATGAGCAGTTCTTC. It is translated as CASSRDRGNEQFF.

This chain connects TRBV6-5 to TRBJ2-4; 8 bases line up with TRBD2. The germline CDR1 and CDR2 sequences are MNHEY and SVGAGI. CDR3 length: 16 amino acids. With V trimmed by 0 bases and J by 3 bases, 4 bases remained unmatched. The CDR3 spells CASSYSQAGVKNIQYF. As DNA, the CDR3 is TGTGCCAGCAGTTACTCCCAAGCGGGGGTCAAAAACATTCAGTACTTC.

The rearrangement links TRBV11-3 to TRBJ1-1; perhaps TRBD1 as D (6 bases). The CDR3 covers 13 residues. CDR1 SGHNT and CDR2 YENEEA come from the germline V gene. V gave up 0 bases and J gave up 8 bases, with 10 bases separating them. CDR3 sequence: CASSLEGGAEAFF. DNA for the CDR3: TGTGCCAGCAGCTTAGAGGGGGGGGCAGAAGCTTTCTTT.

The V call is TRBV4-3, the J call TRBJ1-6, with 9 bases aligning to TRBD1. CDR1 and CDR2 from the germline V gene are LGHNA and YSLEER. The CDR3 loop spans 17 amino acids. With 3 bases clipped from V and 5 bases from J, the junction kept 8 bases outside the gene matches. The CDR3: CASSQDRGPGDNSPLHF. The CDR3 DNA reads TGCGCCAGCAGCCAGGACAGGGGCCCAGGTGATAATTCACCCCTCCACTTT.

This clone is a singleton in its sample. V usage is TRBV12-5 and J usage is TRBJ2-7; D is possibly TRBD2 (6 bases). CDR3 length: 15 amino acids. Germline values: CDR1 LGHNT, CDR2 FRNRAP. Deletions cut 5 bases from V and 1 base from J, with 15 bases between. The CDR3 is CASGKGRTASYEQYF. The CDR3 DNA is TGTGCTAGTGGTAAGGGGAGGACGGCTTCCTACGAGCAGTACTTC.